A selection of T cell receptor beta chains follows, all from one sample in a study of neurological immune-mediated disorders. Using its own MiXCR run on the 5' RACE reads, TCRdb lists one record per CDR3 protein. The sample holds more than 45,000 distinct CDR3 sequences, under 4.5% seen once. Material for sequencing was PBMCs. The receptors were sampled from a woman aged 30 to 39 with multiple sclerosis. CDR3s include the opening cysteine and the closing phenylalanine or tryptophan. The order of the fields is J gene, V gene, clone size, D gene, CDR3 DNA, CDR3 protein. A D gene is named only where the DNA matches it firmly. Only some rows state a clone size, as once, few, many or a class for expanded clones.

J: TRBJ2-3
V: TRBV20-1
size: many
D: .
DNA: TGCAGTGCTACGCCGACAGTTTCTAGCACAGATACGCAGTATTTT
CDR3: CSATPTVSSTDTQYF

J: TRBJ1-1
V: TRBV6-4
size: many
D: .
DNA: TGTGCCAGCAGTGTAGAGACAGGCACTGAAGCTTTCTTT
CDR3: CASSVETGTEAFF

J: TRBJ1-6
V: TRBV10-3
size: many
D: TRBD1
DNA: TGTGCCATCAGGGGACAGGGGAATTCACCCCTCAACTTT
CDR3: CAIRGQGNSPLNF

J: TRBJ2-3
V: TRBV29-1
size: .
D: .
DNA: TGCAGCGTTGTGATTTCGGCGGGAATCACAGATACGCAGTATTTT
CDR3: CSVVISAGITDTQYF

J: TRBJ1-1
V: TRBV5-1
size: many
D: .
DNA: TGCGCCAGCCGGCGGACAACGGACACTGAAGCTTTCTTT
CDR3: CASRRTTDTEAFF

J: TRBJ1-1
V: TRBV27
size: many
D: .
DNA: TGTGCCAGCAGTTCAGGGGAGGGGAACACTGAAGCTTTCTTT
CDR3: CASSSGEGNTEAFF

J: TRBJ2-2
V: TRBV5-1
size: many
D: TRBD1
DNA: TGCGCCAGCAGCATGGGACAGTTCACCGGGGAGCTGTTTTTT
CDR3: CASSMGQFTGELFF

J: TRBJ2-7
V: TRBV5-5
size: many
D: TRBD2
DNA: TGTGCCAGCAGCCCGACCCCGGTGGGAGGGTACTACGAGCAGTACTTC
CDR3: CASSPTPVGGYYEQYF

J: TRBJ2-2
V: TRBV20-1
size: many
D: TRBD2
DNA: TGCAGTGCTAGGACGGGGGGTAGTTTATCCGGGGAGCTGTTTTTT
CDR3: CSARTGGSLSGELFF

J: TRBJ1-4
V: TRBV3-1
size: many
D: TRBD1
DNA: TGTGCCAGCAGCCAAGATTTTGGACAGGGGAATGAAAAACTGTTTTTT
CDR3: CASSQDFGQGNEKLFF

J: TRBJ1-2
V: TRBV10-3
size: few
D: .
DNA: TGTGCCGCTGGACACAACTATGGCTACACCTTC
CDR3: CAAGHNYGYTF

J: TRBJ1-2
V: TRBV6-5
size: many
D: .
DNA: TGTGCCAGCAGTTACTCTCGGGGAATTGGCTACACCTTC
CDR3: CASSYSRGIGYTF

J: TRBJ2-1
V: TRBV24-1
size: many
D: TRBD1
DNA: TGTGCCACCAGTGAACCGACAGGGGGTCCCTACAATGAGCAGTTCTTC
CDR3: CATSEPTGGPYNEQFF